The 15 T cell receptor beta chains in this list originate from one sample, sequenced in a study of OX40 agonist ivuxolimab in advanced cancers. Clones were read by immunoSEQ multiplex PCR, and TCRdb kept only the in-frame ones, dropping some. Of roughly 35,000 clones in the sample, about 87% were seen once. Sequenced here: CD4+ or CD8+ T cells sorted from blood, sampled in a trial of the OX40 agonist ivuxolimab. The receptors were gathered from an adult with an advanced solid tumor such as melanoma, head and neck, liver or kidney cancer.

The chain combines TRBV11-2 with TRBJ2-1; TRBD2 matches at 10 bases. The CDR3 runs 17 residues. Germline V lookup: CDR1 SGHAT, CDR2 FQNNGV. J lost 7 bases, V lost 4 bases, and 13 bases had no gene match. This CDR3 is CASSSGRATSGWNEQFF. CDR3 nucleotide sequence: TGTGCCAGCAGCTCGGGCCGGGCGACTAGCGGGTGGAATGAGCAGTTCTTC.

The V and J genes are TRBV4-2 and TRBJ2-1; D might be TRBD2 (5 bases). Trimming shortened V by 6 bases and J by 2 bases, and 14 bases separated the two germline ends. The CDR3 length is 15 residues. CDR1 and CDR2 from the germline V gene are LGHNA and YNFKEQ. The CDR3 sequence is CASRVREFTYNEQFF. The DNA of the CDR3 is TGTGCCAGCAGAGTGAGGGAATTTACCTACAATGAGCAGTTCTTC.

The gene calls are TRBV5-1 and TRBJ2-2; D might be TRBD1 (7 bases). Germline V gene lookup returns CDR1 SGHRS and CDR2 YFSETQ. Trimming took 4 bases from V and 7 from J, leaving 23 bases between them. CDR3 size: 17 residues. The CDR3 coding sequence is TGCGCCAGCAGCCCGGACGGGGGACAGAGGTTTCACGGGGAGCTGTTTTTT. The encoded protein is CASSPDGGQRFHGELFF. The full variable domain, rest sourced from reference TRBV5-1 and TRBJ2-2, is KAGVTQTPRYLIKTRGQQVTLSCSPISGHRSVSWYQQTPGQGLQFLFEYFSETQRNKGNFPGRFSGRQFSNSRSEMNVSTLELGDSALYLCASSPDGGQRFHGELFFGEGSRLTVL.

The rearrangement links TRBV7-8 to TRBJ2-3; D might be TRBD2 (7 bases). V was clipped by 0 bases and J by 5 bases, with 12 bases between them. The CDR3 loop spans 15 amino acids. Germline V gives CDR1 SGHVS, CDR2 FQNEAQ. In DNA form, the CDR3 reads TGTGCCAGCAGCTTAGCGGGGGGGCTTATAGATACGCAGTATTTT. Residues: CASSLAGGLIDTQYF.

The rearrangement joins TRBV5-8 to TRBJ2-1; TRBD1 aligns across 9 bases. Germline V gene sequence: CDR1 SGHTS, CDR2 YDEGEE. Unmatched junction bases numbered 8, after V lost 3 bases and J lost 10 bases. The CDR3 sequence is 14 residues long. For the CDR3, the DNA is TGTGCCAGCAGCTGGACAGGGGTTAACGGGGAGCAGTTCTTC. Protein: CASSWTGVNGEQFF.

This chain links TRBV7-8 with TRBJ2-2, with 7 bases fitting TRBD2. Losses at the gene ends were 4 bases for V and 6 bases for J; bases not matched to a gene: 8. CDR1 SGHVS and CDR2 FQNEAQ come from the germline V gene. The CDR3 length is 15 residues. CDR3 residues: CASSSFGGMAGELFF. The CDR3 nucleotides are TGTGCCAGCAGCTCCTTCGGGGGGATGGCCGGGGAGCTGTTTTTT.

This clone came up once. V gene TRBV14 combines with J gene TRBJ2-1; either TRBD1 or TRBD2 may supply D (6 bases each). The CDR3 sequence is 16 residues long. Germline CDR1 and CDR2: SGHDN and FVKESK. With 5 bases removed from V and 12 bases from J, the gap between germline ends came to 26 bases. CDR3 in DNA: TGTGCCAGCAGCAGAAGGGGGGCAACCACCGGGAACATGCAGTTCTTC. It specifies CASSRRGATTGNMQFF.

This clone was observed a single time. The rearrangement links TRBV2 to TRBJ2-1; D gene unclear. The V and J ends lost 4 bases and 4 bases respectively, with 2 bases between them. The germline V gene encodes CDR1 SNHLY and CDR2 FYNNEI. The CDR3 contains 11 residues. For the CDR3, the DNA is TGTGCCAGCAGTGGTTACAATGAGCAGTTCTTC. It yields the protein CASSGYNEQFF.

In its sample, this clone was seen once. This chain uses TRBV15 with TRBJ2-1, with D possibly matching TRBD2 (5 bases). Germline lookup yields CDR1 LNHNV and CDR2 YYDKDF (reference sequence). V lost 1 base and J 4 bases, leaving 11 bases between the germline ends. The CDR3 contains 15 residues. The CDR3 loop is CATSRGLQLYNEQFF. The CDR3 coding sequence is TGTGCCACCAGCAGAGGACTACAACTTTACAATGAGCAGTTCTTC.

V and J are TRBV7-9 and TRBJ2-3; 7 bases map to TRBD1. V trimming: 1 base; J trimming: 6 bases; junction bases outside the gene matches: 7. This CDR3 is built from 15 residues. Per germline, CDR1 SEHNR and CDR2 FQNEAQ (reference sequence). CDR3 nucleotides: TGTGCCAGCAGCTTAGGGGACAGACTGCCGGATACGCAGTATTTT. It translates to CASSLGDRLPDTQYF.

V usage is TRBV11-1 and J usage is TRBJ2-7; 7 bases are shared with TRBD1. V was clipped by 0 bases and J by 2 bases; unmatched bases: 7. The germline V gene encodes CDR1 SGHAT and CDR2 FQDESV (reference sequence). This CDR3 contains 16 residues. The CDR3 region is CASSLALAGGPYEQYF. CDR3 nucleotide sequence: TGTGCCAGCAGCTTAGCGCTGGCAGGGGGTCCCTACGAGCAGTACTTC.

The rearrangement uses TRBV6-1 and TRBJ2-5, with a tentative D call TRBD2 (6 bases). The germline V and J ends were trimmed by 2 bases and 5 bases, with 18 bases remaining between them. CDR3 length: 16 amino acids. Germline V CDR1 and CDR2: MNHNS, SASEGT. This chain's CDR3 is CASSEWGGTFGETQYF. The CDR3 bases are TGTGCCAGCAGTGAATGGGGCGGGACCTTTGGGGAGACCCAGTACTTC.

This clone was recorded only once. For the CDR3, the DNA is TGTGCCAGCAGTTACGAGGGCTACGAGCAGTACTTC. Amino acids: CASSYEGYEQYF. This sequence joins TRBV6-5 and TRBJ2-7; maybe TRBD2 (5 bases). The V gene lost 2 bases and the J gene lost 3 bases, with 5 bases spanning the gap. Germline CDR1 reads MNHEY; CDR2 reads SVGAGI. The CDR3 length is 12 residues.

The chain has TRBV20-1 and TRBJ1-2; D not resolved. The CDR3 consists of 11 residues. Germline V gene data show CDR1 as DFQATT and CDR2 as SNEGSKA (reference sequence). Trimming pared 3 bases from V and 7 bases from J, leaving 9 bases between. The CDR3 region has the DNA TGCAGTGCTAGTGGGAACAGTGGCTACACCTTC. Its translation: CSASGNSGYTF.

The CDR3 coding sequence is TGCGCCAGCAGCTTGATGACGGGGGTTTACAATGAGCAGTTCTTC. As protein: CASSLMTGVYNEQFF. The chain carries TRBV5-1 and TRBJ2-1; TRBD2 is a possible D gene (6 bases). CDR1 SGHRS and CDR2 YFSETQ come from the germline V gene. This CDR3 comprises 15 residues. Trimming cost V 1 base and J 4 bases, with 12 bases left between them.